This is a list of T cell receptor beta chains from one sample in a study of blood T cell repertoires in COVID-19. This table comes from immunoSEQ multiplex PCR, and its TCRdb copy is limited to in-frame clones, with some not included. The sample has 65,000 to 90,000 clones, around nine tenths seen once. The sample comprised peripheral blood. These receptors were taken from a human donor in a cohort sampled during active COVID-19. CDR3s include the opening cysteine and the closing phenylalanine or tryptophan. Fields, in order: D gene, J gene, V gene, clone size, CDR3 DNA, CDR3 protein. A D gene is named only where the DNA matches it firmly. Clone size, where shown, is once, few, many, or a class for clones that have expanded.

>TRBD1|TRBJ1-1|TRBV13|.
TGTGCCAGCAGCATCAGGGACAGAGAAAAAGCTTTCTTT
CASSIRDREKAFF
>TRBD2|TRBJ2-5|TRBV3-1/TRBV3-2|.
TGTGCCAGCAGCCTCGGACTAGCGGGGGGGTTAGGGGAGACCCAGTACTTC
CASSLGLAGGLGETQYF
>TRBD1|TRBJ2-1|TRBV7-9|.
TGTGCCAGCAGCCCCGGTCGGGACAGGGGCTACAATGAGCAGTTCTTC
CASSPGRDRGYNEQFF
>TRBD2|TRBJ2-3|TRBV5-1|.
TGCGCCAGCAGCTTGGTAGCGGGGGGTACCTTCGGCACAGATACGCAGTATTTT
CASSLVAGGTFGTDTQYF
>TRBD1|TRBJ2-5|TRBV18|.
TGTGCCAGCTCCACAGGGGATAGAGAGACCCAGTACTTC
CASSTGDRETQYF
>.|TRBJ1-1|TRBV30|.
TGTGCCTGGAGTCCCACTAAAGAAGCTTTCTTT
CAWSPTKEAFF
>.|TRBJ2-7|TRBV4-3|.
TGCGCCAGCAGCCAGAGGGCCTTGAGCTCCTACGAGCAGTACTTC
CASSQRALSSYEQYF
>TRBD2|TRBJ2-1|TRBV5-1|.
TGCGCCAGCAGCGACGGGGGGGCCGTCTACAATGAGCAGTTCTTC
CASSDGGAVYNEQFF
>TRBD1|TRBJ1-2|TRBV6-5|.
TGTGCCAGCAGGAGTGACCAGGGGGCAGGCTACACCTTC
CASRSDQGAGYTF
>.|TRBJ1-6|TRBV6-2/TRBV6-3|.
TGTGCCAGCAGTTACTTACTAAAGTCACCCCTCCACTTT
CASSYLLKSPLHF
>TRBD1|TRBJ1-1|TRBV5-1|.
TGCGCCAGCAGCAAGGACAGGGGGAACACTGAAGCTTTCTTT
CASSKDRGNTEAFF
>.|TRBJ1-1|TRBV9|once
TGTGCCAGCAGCGTAACGGGGAACACTGAAGCTTTCTTT
CASSVTGNTEAFF
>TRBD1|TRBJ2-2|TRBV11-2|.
TGTGCCAGCAGCTTTACAGGGGCAAACACCGGGGAGCTGTTTTTT
CASSFTGANTGELFF
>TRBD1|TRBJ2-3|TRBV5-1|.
TGCGCCAGCAGCTTGGTTTCGCAGGGGGCGACAGATACGCAGTATTTT
CASSLVSQGATDTQYF
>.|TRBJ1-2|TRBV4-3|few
TGCGCCAGCAGCCAAGATGTAGCGCTTTCCTATGGCTACACCTTC
CASSQDVALSYGYTF
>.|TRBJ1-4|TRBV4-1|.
TGCGCCAGCAGCCAAGAACCAGGTACTAATGAAAAACTGTTTTTT
CASSQEPGTNEKLFF
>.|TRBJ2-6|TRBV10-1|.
TGCGCCAGCAGCGCAGATAGGCCAGGGAGGAACTCTGGGGCCAACGTCCTGACTTTC
CASSADRPGRNSGANVLTF
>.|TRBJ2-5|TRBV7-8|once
TGTGCCAGCAGCTACCAGCGAGGTTCTCAAGAGACCCAGTACTTC
CASSYQRGSQETQYF
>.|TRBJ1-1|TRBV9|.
TGTGCCAGCAGCGGCCTCGTTCCGGGTACTGAAGCTTTCTTT
CASSGLVPGTEAFF
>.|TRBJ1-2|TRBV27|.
TGTGCCAGCAGTTTATCGGGCGGGACCTCCTATGGCTACACCTTC
CASSLSGGTSYGYTF
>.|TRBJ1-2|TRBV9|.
TGTGCCAGCAGCGTAGAGGACTCTTATGGCTACACCTTC
CASSVEDSYGYTF
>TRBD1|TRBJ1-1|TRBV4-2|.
TGTGCCAGCAGTCACGGACAGGGGAACACTGAAGCTTTCTTT
CASSHGQGNTEAFF
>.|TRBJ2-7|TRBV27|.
TGTGCCAGCAGTTTAAAAGGACACACATACGAGCAGTACTTC
CASSLKGHTYEQYF
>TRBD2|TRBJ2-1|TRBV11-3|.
TGTGCCAGCAGCTTTAGCGGGGGGGACAATGAGCAGTTCTTC
CASSFSGGDNEQFF
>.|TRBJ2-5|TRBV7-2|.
TGTGCCAGCAGTTCGCAGGGGTACGGGGAGACCCAGTACTTC
CASSSQGYGETQYF
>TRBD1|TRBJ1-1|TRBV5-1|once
TGCGCCAGCAGCGGGGGACAGGGTACGTCGACTGAAGCTTTCTTT
CASSGGQGTSTEAFF
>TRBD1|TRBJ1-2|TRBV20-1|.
TGCAGTGCTAGTCGACAGGGGCGCCATCTTCTTAACTATGGCTACACCTTC
CSASRQGRHLLNYGYTF
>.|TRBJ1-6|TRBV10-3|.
TGTGCCATCAGTGAGCAAAATTCACCCCTCCACTTT
CAISEQNSPLHF
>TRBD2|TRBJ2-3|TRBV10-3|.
TGTGCCATCAGCCAACTAGCGGTCGCAGATACGCAGTATTTT
CAISQLAVADTQYF
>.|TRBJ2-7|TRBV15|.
TGTGCCACCAGCAGAGGCTACTTGAACGAGCAGTACTTC
CATSRGYLNEQYF
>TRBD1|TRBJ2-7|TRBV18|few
TGTGCCAGCTCACTGCGACAGGGAAGCTCCTACGAGCAGTACTTC
CASSLRQGSSYEQYF
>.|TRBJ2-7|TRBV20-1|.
TGCAGCGCCGGACAGCCCTACGAGCAGTACTTC
CSAGQPYEQYF
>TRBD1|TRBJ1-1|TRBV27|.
TGTGCCAGCATGAGGCAGGGGGCGATCACTGAAGCTTTCTTT
CASMRQGAITEAFF
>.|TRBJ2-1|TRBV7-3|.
TGTGCCAGCAGCTTAAACCCTAGCAACAATGAGCAGTTCTTC
CASSLNPSNNEQFF
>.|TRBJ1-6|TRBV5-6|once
TGTGCCAGCAGCTCTCGGCAGGGAACCTATAATTCACCCCTCCACTTT
CASSSRQGTYNSPLHF
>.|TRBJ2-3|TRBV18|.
TGTGCCAGCTCACCCCAGTCAGATACGCAGTATTTT
CASSPQSDTQYF
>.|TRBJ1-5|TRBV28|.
TGTGCCAGCAGTTTACCCCCCTTTTCTCGGCAGCCCCAGCATTTT
CASSLPPFSRQPQHF
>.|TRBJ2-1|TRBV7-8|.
TGTGCCAGCAGCTTCACTACCTACAATGAGCAGTTCTTC
CASSFTTYNEQFF
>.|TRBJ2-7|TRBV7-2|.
TGTGCCAGCAGCTTAGCGCGAGGGCTCTACGAGCAGTACTTC
CASSLARGLYEQYF
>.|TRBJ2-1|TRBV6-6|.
TGTGCCAGCAGTCCTCTCGATGAGCAGTTCTTC
CASSPLDEQFF
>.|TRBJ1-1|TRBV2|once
TGTGCCAGCTTCCGGACGCCAGGGGCGTCGAGGACTGAAGCTTTCTTT
CASFRTPGASRTEAFF
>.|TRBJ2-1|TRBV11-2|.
TGTGCCAGCAGCTCAGGTGAATACAATGAGCAGTTCTTC
CASSSGEYNEQFF
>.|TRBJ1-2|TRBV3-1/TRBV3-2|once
TGTGCCAGCAGCCGGATTGCAGGGGCTGGCTACACCTTC
CASSRIAGAGYTF
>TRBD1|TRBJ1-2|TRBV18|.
TGTGCCAGCTCACCCATGGACAGGGAGAACTATGGCTACACCTTC
CASSPMDRENYGYTF
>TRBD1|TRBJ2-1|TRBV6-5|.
TGTGCCAGCAGAATGGCAGGGGGAATGGATGAGCAGTTCTTC
CASRMAGGMDEQFF
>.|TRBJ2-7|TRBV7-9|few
TGTGCCAGCAGCCCTCGGACAGCGCCCAGGGTCGAGCAGTACTTC
CASSPRTAPRVEQYF
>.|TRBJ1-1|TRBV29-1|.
TGCAGCGCCGCCCACAGATTCACTGAAGCTTTCTTT
CSAAHRFTEAFF
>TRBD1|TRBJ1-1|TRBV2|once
TGTGCCAGCAGCGTTCAGGGGGTAAGGACTGAAGCTTTCTTT
CASSVQGVRTEAFF
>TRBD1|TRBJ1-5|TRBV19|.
TGTGCCACCAAGGACAGGGCTGGGGGACAGCCCCAGCATTTT
CATKDRAGGQPQHF
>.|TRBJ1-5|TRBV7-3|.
TGTGCCAGCAGCTTAACCCTAGTGACAGGACGACCCAATCAGCCCCAGCATTTT
CASSLTLVTGRPNQPQHF
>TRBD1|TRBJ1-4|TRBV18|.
TGTGCCAGCTCACCACCGGGACAGCCGAATGAAAAACTGTTTTTT
CASSPPGQPNEKLFF
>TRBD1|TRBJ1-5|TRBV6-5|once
TGTGCCAGCAGTTACGGACAGGGAGGCAATCAGCCCCAGCATTTT
CASSYGQGGNQPQHF
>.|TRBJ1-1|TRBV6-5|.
TGTGCCAGCAGACGATACGGGGCTGAAGCTTTCTTT
CASRRYGAEAFF
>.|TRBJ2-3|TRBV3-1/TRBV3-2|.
TGTGCCAGCAGCCAATTTCTAGCCGACACAGATACGCAGTATTTT
CASSQFLADTDTQYF